Presented here are 14 T cell receptor beta chains from one specimen sequenced in a study of cytotoxic CD8 clonotypes in ibrutinib-treated CLL. Libraries were prepared by immunoSEQ multiplex PCR; TCRdb keeps only in-frame clonotypes and omits some of them. The profile covers around 27,000 clones, with approximately 57% appearing a single time and approximately 5.4% taken by the ten largest. The specimen comprised PBMCs, sampled before ibrutinib treatment. The receptors shown here come from a human donor with chronic lymphocytic leukemia.

CDR3 coding DNA: TGTGCCAGCAGTTCCACCCCGGGACTAGCCTACGAGCAGTACTTC. Translation gives CASSSTPGLAYEQYF. The chain recombines TRBV6-5 with TRBJ2-7, with 8 bases identical to TRBD2. The CDR3 is made up of 15 amino acids. Germline V gives CDR1 MNHEY, CDR2 SVGAGI. With 4 bases clipped from V and 2 bases from J, the junction kept 7 bases outside the gene matches.

V is TRBV7-2 and J is TRBJ1-1; D is perhaps TRBD1 (6 bases). This CDR3 contains 13 residues. Germline V gene sequence: CDR1 SGHTA, CDR2 FQGNSA. The germline V and J ends were trimmed by 1 base and 7 bases, with 10 bases remaining between them. CDR3 nucleotides: TGTGCCAGCAGCTTAGACAGGGCTAATGAAGCTTTCTTT. Its translation: CASSLDRANEAFF.

The chain recombines TRBV27 with TRBJ2-3, with 7 bases identical to TRBD1. The germline V gene has CDR1 MNHEY and CDR2 SMNVEV (reference sequence). The CDR3 sequence is 17 residues long. The junction had 14 bases not matched to a gene; V was cut back by 5 bases and J by 3 bases. The CDR3 DNA sequence: TGTGCCAGCAGTGCAAACCCGTTCAGGGGGACAACAGATACGCAGTATTTT. It yields the protein CASSANPFRGTTDTQYF.

This clone has a single count. V gene TRBV4-1 combines with J gene TRBJ2-1, with 11 bases fitting TRBD2. The CDR3 has 15 amino acids. CDR1 MGHRA and CDR2 YSYEKL come from the germline V gene. V dropped 5 bases and J dropped 3; count of bases not matched to a gene: 3. CDR3 amino acids: CASSMGLADYNEQFF. CDR3 coding DNA: TGCGCCAGCAGCATGGGACTAGCGGACTACAATGAGCAGTTCTTC.

The chain joins TRBV6-1 to TRBJ1-6; 7 bases line up with TRBD1. The CDR3 runs to 18 residues. Per the germline V gene, CDR1 is MNHNS and CDR2 is SASEGT. The J segment lost 5 bases and the V segment lost 2 bases, leaving 12 bases of the junction unmatched. The CDR3 region has the DNA TGTGCCAGCAGTGAAAAGGGCAGGGGGAAACAAAATAATTCACCCCTCCACTTT. It yields the protein CASSEKGRGKQNNSPLHF.

The chain employs TRBV10-3 and TRBJ1-5; TRBD1 is a possible D gene (6 bases). The CDR3 runs to 18 residues. Trimming stripped 3 bases from V and 6 bases from J, with 24 bases between. Germline lookup yields CDR1 ENHRY and CDR2 SYGVKD. This chain's CDR3 is CAISETPGQRGLFQPQHF. CDR3 bases: TGTGCCATCAGTGAAACACCCGGACAGCGGGGGCTTTTTCAGCCCCAGCATTTT.

DNA of the CDR3: TGTGCCAGCAGCTTAGCCCAGTTAGGGCTCAGCTCCTACGAGCAGTACTTC. It is translated as CASSLAQLGLSSYEQYF. J is TRBJ2-7 and V is TRBV11-2; D not certain. The V and J ends lost 1 base and 0 bases respectively, with 16 bases between them. CDR1 is SGHAT, CDR2 FQNNGV, per germline. The CDR3 length is 17 residues.

The gene calls are TRBV7-8 and TRBJ2-3; D tentatively fits TRBD1 or TRBD2 (5 bases each). The CDR3 contains 17 residues. Between the trimmed V and J ends, which lost 3 bases and 5 bases, there was a span of 21 bases. Germline V lookup: CDR1 SGHVS, CDR2 FQNEAQ. The CDR3 DNA is TGTGCCAGCAGCTTCGGGACCACACTTAGCAGGGTAGATACGCAGTATTTT. Protein sequence: CASSFGTTLSRVDTQYF.

This clone ranks as medium-sized (0.01 to 0.1%). V usage is TRBV10-3 and J usage is TRBJ2-1; TRBD2 matches 8 bases. V lost 4 bases, J lost 9 bases, and 17 bases stayed unmatched. The CDR3 sequence is 17 residues long. Germline V gene data show CDR1 as ENHRY and CDR2 as SYGVKD. CDR3 coding DNA: TGTGCCATCAGTGTTTTCGATTTTGGGACTAGGAAACTTGAGCAGTTCTTC. Translating gives CAISVFDFGTRKLEQFF.

Only a few counts were recorded for this clone. The CDR3 loop is CAANREGDGYTF. The CDR3 nucleotides are TGTGCCGCAAACAGGGAAGGGGATGGCTACACCTTC. The rearrangement links TRBV6-6 to TRBJ1-2; D may be TRBD1 (6 bases). V lost 11 bases, J lost 6 bases, and 16 bases lay in between. This CDR3 has 12 residues. Germline CDR1 and CDR2: MNHNY and SVGAGI (reference sequence).

This chain links TRBV18 with TRBJ1-2; tentatively, D is TRBD1 (6 bases). This CDR3 is built from 14 residues. Trimming stripped 3 bases from V and 3 bases from J, with 11 bases between. Germline loops: CDR1 KGHSH, CDR2 LQKENI. Written as DNA, the CDR3 is TGTGCCAGCTCACCCCTGGGGGCCGACTATGGCTACACCTTC. As protein: CASSPLGADYGYTF.

The rearrangement uses TRBV4-1 and TRBJ1-1; D is ambiguous. Germline lookup yields CDR1 MGHRA and CDR2 YSYEKL. Trimming pared 1 base from V and 5 bases from J, leaving 14 bases between. CDR3 length: 15 amino acids. The CDR3: CASSQGGPGRTEAFF. Here the CDR3 DNA reads TGCGCCAGCAGCCAAGGTGGGCCCGGGAGGACTGAAGCTTTCTTT.

This clone was counted between two and nine times. This chain uses TRBV28 with TRBJ2-7; tentative D call: TRBD1 (5 bases). Germline assignment: CDR1 MDHEN and CDR2 SYDVKM. V lost 2 bases to trimming and J lost 1 base, with 15 bases between them. CDR3 length equals 16 residues. In DNA form, the CDR3 reads TGTGCCAGCAGTTTAGGGGCCCTCCCTAGGTCCTACGAGCAGTACTTC. Amino acids: CASSLGALPRSYEQYF.

This chain uses TRBV6-1 with TRBJ1-1; D is unclear. The CDR3 runs to 16 residues. The V and J ends lost 4 bases and 3 bases respectively, with 18 bases between them. CDR1 is MNHNS and CDR2 is SASEGT in the germline V gene. The DNA for the CDR3 is TGTGCCAGCAGTGGTTTTGGAGGTCAGTCTTACACTGAAGCTTTCTTT. Amino acids: CASSGFGGQSYTEAFF.